The source of this TCR beta chain is a study of blood T cell repertoires in COVID-19. Assay used: immunoSEQ multiplex PCR; TCRdb lists only in-frame clones, some missing. The data show 35,000 to 55,000 clones, around 87% seen once. For this clone: At one of its ends the junction is not consistent with the germline gene, which may arise from a read error.

The germline V gene encodes CDR1 SNHLY and CDR2 FYNNEI. The CDR3 consists of 15 residues. The V gene is TRBV2, the J gene TRBJ1-5, with TRBD1 matching 12 bases. The material sequenced was peripheral blood. The sequence derives from a man in his fifties with active COVID-19. This CDR3 reads CAGRGTGGTNQPQHF. For the CDR3, the DNA is TGTGCCGGCAGGGGGACAGGGGGCACTAATCAGCCCCAGCATTTT.